The rows below give T cell receptor beta chains drawn from one sample of a study of blood T cells in healthy people across ages. TCRdb reprocessed the 5' RACE reads with MiXCR, giving one entry per CDR3 protein. The sample records just over 800,000 distinct CDR3 sequences, around two thirds being singletons. Sequences were obtained from blood. The receptors originated from a man aged 25 to 45 in good health. Both conserved end residues are part of each CDR3. The D gene is left open where the match is weak. Clone size is given for some rows only: seen once, a few or many times, or a class if the clone is expanded.

D gene: TRBD1; V gene: TRBV28; J gene: TRBJ2-5; clone size: .; CDR3 protein: CASSLIGGGETQYF; CDR3 DNA: TGTGCCAGCAGTTTAATAGGGGGCGGGGAGACCCAGTACTTC
D gene: .; V gene: TRBV27; J gene: TRBJ2-1; clone size: .; CDR3 protein: CASGYSSHEQFF; CDR3 DNA: TGTGCCAGCGGTTATTCTTCCCATGAGCAGTTCTTC
D gene: .; V gene: TRBV5-6; J gene: TRBJ1-6; clone size: few; CDR3 protein: CASSLSGSGKSPLHF; CDR3 DNA: TGTGCCAGCAGCTTGTCGGGATCTGGAAAATCACCCCTCCACTTT
D gene: .; V gene: TRBV21-1; J gene: TRBJ1-6; clone size: once; CDR3 protein: CASRHRTGVTSPLHF; CDR3 DNA: TGTGCCAGCAGACATCGGACAGGGGTAACTTCACCCCTCCACTTT
D gene: .; V gene: TRBV7-2; J gene: TRBJ2-3; clone size: few; CDR3 protein: CASSPHAADTQYF; CDR3 DNA: TGTGCCAGCAGCCCCCACGCGGCGGATACGCAGTATTTT
D gene: .; V gene: TRBV9; J gene: TRBJ2-6; clone size: few; CDR3 protein: CASSVVGSGANVLTF; CDR3 DNA: TGTGCCAGCAGCGTAGTAGGGTCTGGGGCCAACGTCCTGACTTTC
D gene: .; V gene: TRBV21-1; J gene: TRBJ1-6; clone size: few; CDR3 protein: CASSPVRIYNSPLHF; CDR3 DNA: TGTGCCAGCAGCCCGGTGAGGATCTATAATTCACCCCTCCACTTT
D gene: TRBD1; V gene: TRBV9; J gene: TRBJ2-5; clone size: .; CDR3 protein: CASSVGTGGLETQYF; CDR3 DNA: TGTGCCAGCAGCGTAGGGACAGGGGGCCTGGAGACCCAGTACTTC
D gene: TRBD1; V gene: TRBV6-4; J gene: TRBJ2-1; clone size: .; CDR3 protein: CASSYGQGSMEQFF; CDR3 DNA: TGTGCCAGCAGTTATGGACAGGGATCTATGGAGCAGTTCTTC
D gene: .; V gene: TRBV12-3/TRBV12-4; J gene: TRBJ2-1; clone size: few; CDR3 protein: CASSLAGDTEQFF; CDR3 DNA: TGTGCCAGCAGTTTAGCGGGGGACACTGAGCAGTTCTTC
D gene: .; V gene: TRBV20-1; J gene: TRBJ2-1; clone size: .; CDR3 protein: CSARDASGDGYYNEQFF; CDR3 DNA: TGCAGTGCTAGAGATGCCTCAGGGGACGGTTACTACAATGAGCAGTTCTTC
D gene: .; V gene: TRBV15; J gene: TRBJ1-2; clone size: once; CDR3 protein: CATSREQPERYGYTF; CDR3 DNA: TGTGCCACCAGCAGAGAACAGCCCGAGAGGTATGGCTACACCTTC
D gene: TRBD2; V gene: TRBV7-2; J gene: TRBJ2-4; clone size: few; CDR3 protein: CASSILAGPKEQYF; CDR3 DNA: TGTGCCAGCAGCATTCTAGCGGGGCCCAAAGAGCAGTACTTC
D gene: TRBD1; V gene: TRBV15; J gene: TRBJ1-2; clone size: .; CDR3 protein: CATSSTGTGGYGYTF; CDR3 DNA: TGTGCCACCAGCTCGACCGGGACAGGGGGCTATGGCTACACCTTC
D gene: .; V gene: TRBV27; J gene: TRBJ2-7; clone size: .; CDR3 protein: CASTHQESYEQYF; CDR3 DNA: TGTGCCAGCACCCACCAGGAATCATACGAGCAGTACTTC
D gene: .; V gene: TRBV6-2/TRBV6-3; J gene: TRBJ1-5; clone size: once; CDR3 protein: CASSYTRDGVRNQPQHF; CDR3 DNA: TGTGCCAGCAGTTACACTAGAGACGGGGTTCGAAATCAGCCCCAGCATTTT
D gene: TRBD1; V gene: TRBV15; J gene: TRBJ2-7; clone size: .; CDR3 protein: CATSRGIRTGAYEQYF; CDR3 DNA: TGTGCCACCAGCAGAGGAATAAGGACAGGGGCCTACGAGCAGTACTTC
D gene: .; V gene: TRBV20-1; J gene: TRBJ2-2; clone size: .; CDR3 protein: CSARDLTTPNTGELFF; CDR3 DNA: TGCAGTGCTAGAGATTTAACCACTCCCAACACCGGGGAGCTGTTTTTT
D gene: TRBD2; V gene: TRBV3-1; J gene: TRBJ2-3; clone size: few; CDR3 protein: CASSQEGLAGSTDTQYF; CDR3 DNA: TGTGCCAGCAGCCAAGAGGGACTAGCGGGTAGCACAGATACGCAGTATTTT
D gene: TRBD2; V gene: TRBV15; J gene: TRBJ2-1; clone size: .; CDR3 protein: CATSRDPGGIDEQFF; CDR3 DNA: TGTGCCACCAGCAGAGATCCGGGGGGGATAGATGAGCAGTTCTTC
D gene: TRBD1; V gene: TRBV29-1; J gene: TRBJ1-1; clone size: .; CDR3 protein: CSVEGTGGSGTEAFF; CDR3 DNA: TGCAGCGTTGAAGGGACAGGGGGCTCGGGCACTGAAGCTTTCTTT
D gene: .; V gene: TRBV4-3; J gene: TRBJ2-2; clone size: .; CDR3 protein: CASSQVSGVRELFF; CDR3 DNA: TGCGCCAGCAGCCAAGTTTCAGGGGTCCGGGAGCTGTTTTTT
D gene: .; V gene: TRBV12-3/TRBV12-4; J gene: TRBJ2-7; clone size: .; CDR3 protein: CTSNTAGALDEQYF; CDR3 DNA: TGTACCAGCAACACTGCAGGGGCCTTGGACGAGCAGTACTTC
D gene: TRBD2; V gene: TRBV28; J gene: TRBJ2-4; clone size: .; CDR3 protein: CASSSRGGSGGRAKNIQYF; CDR3 DNA: TGTGCCAGCAGTTCCCGGGGAGGTAGCGGGGGCCGAGCCAAAAACATTCAGTACTTC
D gene: .; V gene: TRBV24-1; J gene: TRBJ2-7; clone size: .; CDR3 protein: CATSEWDTPGEQYF; CDR3 DNA: TGTGCCACCAGTGAGTGGGACACCCCTGGAGAGCAGTACTTC
D gene: .; V gene: TRBV9; J gene: TRBJ2-2; clone size: .; CDR3 protein: CASSVAVGSTGELFF; CDR3 DNA: TGTGCCAGCAGCGTAGCTGTGGGGAGCACCGGGGAGCTGTTTTTT
D gene: .; V gene: TRBV15; J gene: TRBJ2-1; clone size: few; CDR3 protein: CATGLAVYNEQFF; CDR3 DNA: TGTGCCACGGGGCTCGCTGTTTACAATGAGCAGTTCTTC
D gene: TRBD2; V gene: TRBV29-1; J gene: TRBJ2-1; clone size: .; CDR3 protein: CSVRTSGLYNEQFF; CDR3 DNA: TGCAGCGTCCGGACTAGCGGGCTGTACAATGAGCAGTTCTTC
D gene: .; V gene: TRBV28; J gene: TRBJ2-4; clone size: .; CDR3 protein: CASSQGSYERYF; CDR3 DNA: TGTGCCAGCAGTCAGGGGAGCTACGAGCGGTACTTC
D gene: .; V gene: TRBV29-1; J gene: TRBJ1-1; clone size: .; CDR3 protein: CSVEGGVTEAFF; CDR3 DNA: TGCAGCGTTGAGGGGGGCGTGACTGAAGCTTTCTTT
D gene: .; V gene: TRBV7-2; J gene: TRBJ2-1; clone size: .; CDR3 protein: CASSLDPEGSREQFF; CDR3 DNA: TGTGCCAGCAGCTTAGATCCGGAAGGATCTCGTGAGCAGTTCTTC
D gene: TRBD2; V gene: TRBV9; J gene: TRBJ2-4; clone size: .; CDR3 protein: CASSVDLGGANIQYF; CDR3 DNA: TGTGCCAGCAGCGTAGATCTGGGAGGGGCGAACATTCAGTACTTC
D gene: .; V gene: TRBV18; J gene: TRBJ2-1; clone size: .; CDR3 protein: CASSSRDGETQFF; CDR3 DNA: TGTGCCAGCTCGAGCAGGGACGGGGAGACCCAGTTCTTC
D gene: TRBD1; V gene: TRBV28; J gene: TRBJ2-7; clone size: .; CDR3 protein: CASSSHGQGAGNEQYF; CDR3 DNA: TGTGCCAGCAGTAGCCACGGACAGGGGGCTGGGAACGAGCAGTACTTC
D gene: .; V gene: TRBV6-5; J gene: TRBJ1-5; clone size: .; CDR3 protein: CASSYSSGGNQPQHF; CDR3 DNA: TGTGCCAGCAGTTACTCGTCCGGGGGCAATCAGCCCCAGCATTTT
D gene: .; V gene: TRBV12-3/TRBV12-4; J gene: TRBJ1-2; clone size: .; CDR3 protein: CANGRHSGGGYTF; CDR3 DNA: TGTGCCAACGGCCGCCACTCAGGTGGAGGCTACACCTTC
D gene: .; V gene: TRBV9; J gene: TRBJ2-1; clone size: once; CDR3 protein: CASSVAGAGSNEQFF; CDR3 DNA: TGTGCCAGCAGCGTAGCTGGGGCAGGGTCTAATGAGCAGTTCTTC
D gene: TRBD1; V gene: TRBV6-4; J gene: TRBJ1-4; clone size: .; CDR3 protein: CASSEKPQGAYGEKLFF; CDR3 DNA: TGTGCCAGCAGTGAGAAACCCCAGGGGGCGTATGGTGAAAAACTGTTTTTT
D gene: .; V gene: TRBV20-1; J gene: TRBJ1-5; clone size: .; CDR3 protein: CSARSPGAGQPQHF; CDR3 DNA: TGCAGTGCTCGTAGCCCAGGGGCAGGGCAGCCCCAGCATTTT
D gene: .; V gene: TRBV28; J gene: TRBJ1-6; clone size: .; CDR3 protein: CASSSSGTYNSPLHF; CDR3 DNA: TGTGCCAGCAGCTCCTCCGGGACCTATAATTCACCCCTCCACTTT
D gene: .; V gene: TRBV7-9; J gene: TRBJ1-2; clone size: .; CDR3 protein: CASSPPTQIYGYTF; CDR3 DNA: TGTGCCAGCAGCCCCCCGACTCAAATCTATGGCTACACCTTC
D gene: .; V gene: TRBV7-2; J gene: TRBJ1-2; clone size: .; CDR3 protein: CASSLAWDNYGYTF; CDR3 DNA: TGTGCCAGCAGCTTAGCGTGGGATAACTATGGCTACACCTTC
D gene: .; V gene: TRBV7-9; J gene: TRBJ1-2; clone size: .; CDR3 protein: CASSLETVHYGYTF; CDR3 DNA: TGTGCCAGCAGCTTAGAGACGGTGCACTATGGCTACACCTTC
D gene: TRBD1; V gene: TRBV4-3; J gene: TRBJ1-2; clone size: .; CDR3 protein: CASSQAPGQGTVGYTF; CDR3 DNA: TGCGCCAGCAGCCAAGCCCCAGGACAGGGGACGGTCGGCTACACCTTC
D gene: .; V gene: TRBV2; J gene: TRBJ2-4; clone size: .; CDR3 protein: CASTLRAVGAKNIQYF; CDR3 DNA: TGTGCCAGCACCCTCCGGGCAGTTGGAGCCAAAAACATTCAGTACTTC
D gene: .; V gene: TRBV28; J gene: TRBJ2-5; clone size: .; CDR3 protein: CATEAMGETQYF; CDR3 DNA: TGTGCCACCGAAGCCATGGGGGAGACCCAGTACTTC
D gene: TRBD2; V gene: TRBV9; J gene: TRBJ2-1; clone size: .; CDR3 protein: CASSRGDPYNEQFF; CDR3 DNA: TGTGCCAGCAGCCGGGGGGACCCCTACAATGAGCAGTTCTTC
D gene: .; V gene: TRBV7-2; J gene: TRBJ1-6; clone size: .; CDR3 protein: CASSSRQGSSSPLHF; CDR3 DNA: TGTGCCAGCAGCTCAAGGCAGGGTTCAAGTTCACCCCTCCACTTT
D gene: .; V gene: TRBV10-3; J gene: TRBJ1-6; clone size: .; CDR3 protein: CAISIRVPGELHF; CDR3 DNA: TGTGCCATCAGCATCAGGGTTCCGGGCGAGCTCCACTTT
D gene: .; V gene: TRBV3-1; J gene: TRBJ1-2; clone size: .; CDR3 protein: CASSHLVQSSRGYTF; CDR3 DNA: TGTGCCAGCAGCCATTTGGTTCAGTCGAGTCGTGGCTACACCTTC
D gene: .; V gene: TRBV7-9; J gene: TRBJ1-2; clone size: few; CDR3 protein: CASSLGAGSYGYTF; CDR3 DNA: TGTGCCAGCAGCTTAGGGGCCGGGTCCTATGGCTACACCTTC
D gene: .; V gene: TRBV29-1; J gene: TRBJ2-2; clone size: .; CDR3 protein: CSVDRGAYTGELFF; CDR3 DNA: TGCAGCGTTGATCGAGGGGCGTACACCGGGGAGCTGTTTTTT
D gene: .; V gene: TRBV20-1; J gene: TRBJ1-2; clone size: once; CDR3 protein: CSANPVPTGGYTF; CDR3 DNA: TGCAGTGCCAATCCGGTCCCTACCGGGGGCTACACCTTC
D gene: TRBD2; V gene: TRBV20-1; J gene: TRBJ2-7; clone size: .; CDR3 protein: CSARRSGSHEQYF; CDR3 DNA: TGCAGTGCTAGACGTAGCGGGAGCCACGAGCAGTACTTC
D gene: TRBD2; V gene: TRBV7-2; J gene: TRBJ2-7; clone size: few; CDR3 protein: CASSLEAGGLHEQYF; CDR3 DNA: TGTGCCAGCAGCTTAGAAGCGGGGGGGCTACATGAGCAGTACTTC
D gene: .; V gene: TRBV7-2; J gene: TRBJ1-2; clone size: .; CDR3 protein: CASSPASWGYTF; CDR3 DNA: TGTGCCAGCAGCCCAGCATCGTGGGGCTACACCTTC
D gene: .; V gene: TRBV5-1; J gene: TRBJ1-6; clone size: once; CDR3 protein: CASSPDGLRSPLHF; CDR3 DNA: TGCGCCAGCAGCCCGGACGGTCTACGGTCACCCCTCCACTTT
D gene: TRBD1; V gene: TRBV27; J gene: TRBJ2-7; clone size: .; CDR3 protein: CASSLSPTGETYEQYF; CDR3 DNA: TGTGCCAGCAGTTTATCCCCTACAGGGGAAACCTACGAGCAGTACTTC
D gene: .; V gene: TRBV7-6; J gene: TRBJ2-7; clone size: .; CDR3 protein: CASSLKGEQYF; CDR3 DNA: TGTGCCAGCAGCCTTAAAGGCGAGCAGTACTTC
D gene: .; V gene: TRBV29-1; J gene: TRBJ2-1; clone size: .; CDR3 protein: CSVEAGVTEQFF; CDR3 DNA: TGCAGCGTTGAAGCGGGAGTGACTGAGCAGTTCTTC